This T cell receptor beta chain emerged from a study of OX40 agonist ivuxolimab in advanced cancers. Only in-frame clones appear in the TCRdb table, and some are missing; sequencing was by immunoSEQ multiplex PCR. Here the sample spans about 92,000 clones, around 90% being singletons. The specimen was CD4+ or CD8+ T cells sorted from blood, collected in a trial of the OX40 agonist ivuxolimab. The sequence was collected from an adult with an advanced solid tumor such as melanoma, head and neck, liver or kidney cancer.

The CDR3 loop reads CASKGTSGKDPYEQYF. The CDR3 nucleotides read TGTGCCAGCAAAGGGACTAGCGGGAAGGATCCCTACGAGCAGTACTTC. V and J are TRBV28 and TRBJ2-7; TRBD2 agrees at 13 bases. V gave up 7 bases and J gave up 2 bases; unmatched junction bases: 8. The germline CDR1 and CDR2 sequences are MDHEN and SYDVKM. The length of the CDR3 is 16 residues.